The rows below give T cell receptor beta chains drawn from one sample of a study of OX40 agonist ivuxolimab in advanced cancers. Produced via immunoSEQ multiplex PCR; TCRdb's table is partial and in-frame only. This table holds some 86,000 clones, less than 95% found once. The sequencing here drew on CD4+ or CD8+ T cells sorted from blood, taken in a trial of the OX40 agonist ivuxolimab. These receptors all come from an adult with an advanced solid tumor such as melanoma, head and neck, liver or kidney cancer. Each CDR3 is given without its conserved first and last residue. Fields, in order: V gene, CDR3 length, J gene, CDR3 protein.

TRBV30	14	TRBJ2-6	AWSVFPRAGANVLT
TRBV6-1	10	TRBJ1-1	ASREDVTEAF
TRBV19	14	TRBJ1-2	ASSMGENRANYGYT
TRBV11-2	16	TRBJ2-6	ASSSVRDRGTGANVLT
TRBV6-5	12	TRBJ1-1	ATQWGGTNTEAF
TRBV29-1	14	TRBJ2-3	SVELYGGGVTDTQY
TRBV6-1	12	TRBJ2-4	ASSLDLAKNIQY
TRBV7-2	10	TRBJ2-3	ASSQSTDTQY
TRBV2	9	TRBJ1-4	ASSFSGKLF
TRBV5-1	14	TRBJ1-2	ASSLPRGSLNYGYT
TRBV19	11	TRBJ2-1	ASSLGPYNEQF
TRBV5-1	12	TRBJ2-5	ASSLAGGQETQY
TRBV10-2	16	TRBJ1-6	ASTWEIPWTGGGSPLH
TRBV6-6	12	TRBJ2-4	ASSLDRVGDIQY
TRBV18	12	TRBJ1-5	ASSPTGGYRPQH
TRBV7-8	15	TRBJ1-3	ASSLVGMGASGNTIY
TRBV4-1	13	TRBJ1-1	ASSQDSQGRTEAF
TRBV11-3	12	TRBJ2-3	ASSLSGITDTQY
TRBV5-4	12	TRBJ1-4	ASRPQGASEKLF
TRBV14	10	TRBJ1-2	ASSQVASGYT
TRBV27	12	TRBJ1-2	ASRQGTLNYGYT
TRBV5-1	11	TRBJ2-2	ASRGAEGGELF
TRBV25-1	13	TRBJ1-1	ASSEREYGNTEAF
TRBV7-8	15	TRBJ2-3	ASSFRLAGEWTDTQY
TRBV4-2	12	TRBJ2-7	ASSHSLASYEQY
TRBV19	13	TRBJ1-6	ASRDGSSYNSPLY
TRBV6-1	12	TRBJ1-1	ASSVTGSGTEAF
TRBV10-3	12	TRBJ1-4	ASRTGAANEKLF
TRBV20-1	7	TRBJ1-2	SPIYGYT
TRBV11-1	13	TRBJ2-3	AGSLLTGGADTQY
TRBV19	12	TRBJ1-3	ASSFSTGGNTIY
TRBV5-6	13	TRBJ2-1	ASSRQDRDDNEQF